The 16 T cell receptor beta chains below come from one sample, sequenced in a study of blood T cell repertoires in COVID-19. Data came from immunoSEQ multiplex PCR; TCRdb stores just in-frame clones and leaves some out. The table lists roughly 260,000 clones, around 87% of them singletons. The sample taken for sequencing was peripheral blood. These receptors originate from a woman in her fifties or sixties with acute or convalescent COVID-19.

This chain links TRBV29-1 with TRBJ1-3; the D is unclear. Germline assignment: CDR1 SQVTM and CDR2 ANQGSEA. The CDR3 length is 13 residues. V was shortened by 1 base and J by 4 bases, with 8 bases between the two germline ends. The CDR3 spells CSVEGGRGNTIYF. As DNA, the CDR3 is TGCAGCGTTGAAGGCGGGAGGGGAAACACCATATATTTT. The full variable domain, in which reference TRBV29-1 and TRBJ1-3 provide the parts outside the CDR3, is SAVISQKPSRDICQRGTSLTIQCQVDSQVTMMFWYRQQPGQSLTLIATANQGSEATYESGFVIDKFPISRPNLTFSTLTVSNMSPEDSSIYLCSVEGGRGNTIYFGEGSWLTVV.

The chain links TRBV6-5 to TRBJ2-7; D might be TRBD2 (7 bases). Looked up from germline, CDR1 is MNHEY and CDR2 is SVGAGI. The CDR3 has 14 residues. V was cut by 7 bases and J by 5 bases, with 18 bases left in between. In nucleotides, the CDR3 is TGTGCCAGCAAAAAGGGGGGGTTCGGGGACGAGCAGTACTTC. Residues: CASKKGGFGDEQYF.

V gene TRBV7-6 combines with J gene TRBJ2-1; tentative D call: TRBD1 (5 bases). The CDR3 extends over 12 amino acids. Germline V CDR1 and CDR2: SGHVS, FNYEAQ. V lost 7 bases, J lost 6 bases, and 10 bases lay in between. The CDR3 protein is CASNQGGNEQFF. CDR3 bases: TGTGCCAGCAATCAGGGCGGCAATGAGCAGTTCTTC.

This clone was seen only once. The J gene is TRBJ1-2, the V gene TRBV9, with 9 bases matching TRBD1. The V and J ends lost 3 bases and 7 bases, in that order; junction bases with no gene match: 10. Germline assignment: CDR1 SGDLS and CDR2 YYNGEE. The CDR3 runs 15 residues. In nucleotides, the CDR3 is TGTGCCAGCAGCGAGGGACAGGGCAACTACGGTGGCTACACCTTC. This encodes CASSEGQGNYGGYTF.

The chain has TRBV5-1 and TRBJ1-2; D is unresolved. V was trimmed by 0 bases and J by 2 bases, leaving 11 bases between them. Germline V gene lookup returns CDR1 SGHRS and CDR2 YFSETQ. The CDR3 loop spans 15 amino acids. As DNA, the CDR3 is TGCGCCAGCAGCTTGGCCGAACGGGGAAACTATGGCTACACCTTC. This gives the protein CASSLAERGNYGYTF.

The chain has TRBV3-1 (or the pseudogene TRBV3-2) and TRBJ2-2; D is unclear. The germline CDR1 and CDR2 sequences are LGHDT and YNNKEL (reference sequence). CDR3 length: 15 amino acids. Between the trimmed V and J ends, which lost 1 base and 1 base, there was a span of 7 bases. The CDR3 DNA reads as TGTGCCAGCAGCCAAGGGCTAGTGAACACCGGGGAGCTGTTTTTT. This gives the protein CASSQGLVNTGELFF.

This clone turned up a few times. The rearrangement uses TRBV5-1 and TRBJ1-1; 8 bases line up with TRBD1. V shed 3 bases, J shed 1 base, and the junction held 2 bases outside the gene matches. CDR1 SGHRS and CDR2 YFSETQ come from the germline V gene. This CDR3 contains 14 residues. CDR3 bases: TGCGCCAGCAGCTCGGGACAGGAGAACACTGAAGCTTTCTTT. Translating it yields CASSSGQENTEAFF.

The chain joins TRBV11-2 to TRBJ1-5; 7 nucleotides align to TRBD1. V lost 5 bases to trimming and J lost 5 bases; unmatched junction nucleotides: 3. The CDR3 is 13 amino acids. CDR1 SGHAT and CDR2 FQNNGV come from the germline V gene. The CDR3 DNA sequence: TGTGCCAGCAGCCAAGGACAGGATCAGCCCCAGCATTTT. Translated, it gives CASSQGQDQPQHF.

This chain uses TRBV4-1 with TRBJ2-7, with TRBD1 matching over 10 bases. This CDR3 contains 15 residues. Germline CDR1 is MGHRA and CDR2 is YSYEKL. J lost 3 bases, V lost 1 base, and 3 bases had no gene match. The CDR3 loop reads CASSQVGTGDYEQYF. CDR3 nucleotides: TGCGCCAGCAGCCAAGTAGGGACAGGGGACTACGAGCAGTACTTC.

The V gene is TRBV6-6, the J gene TRBJ2-7; 9 bases line up with TRBD1. Germline V gene data show CDR1 as MNHNY and CDR2 as SVGAGI (reference sequence). The CDR3 has 14 amino acids. V was pared by 6 bases and J by 2 bases, with 5 bases of the junction left unmatched. The CDR3: CASRKGQGTYEQYF. The CDR3, as DNA: TGTGCCAGCAGAAAGGGACAGGGCACCTACGAGCAGTACTTC.

The rearrangement uses TRBV4-1 and TRBJ2-7, with 8 positions matching TRBD1. This CDR3 comprises 16 residues. Per germline, CDR1 MGHRA and CDR2 YSYEKL. V trimming: 4 bases; J trimming: 6 bases; junction bases outside the gene matches: 14. CDR3: CASSPRRWQGASEQYF. The CDR3 DNA reads TGCGCCAGCAGCCCGCGGAGGTGGCAGGGGGCATCCGAGCAGTACTTC.

The chain joins TRBV9 to TRBJ2-1; 9 nucleotides match TRBD1. The CDR3 loop spans 16 amino acids. The ends lost 2 bases at V and 3 bases at J; junction bases unmatched: 6. Looked up from germline, CDR1 is SGDLS and CDR2 is YYNGEE. This CDR3 is CASSVTGTGNYNEQFF. CDR3 nucleotides: TGTGCCAGCAGCGTCACCGGGACAGGGAACTACAATGAGCAGTTCTTC.

V is TRBV5-1 and J is TRBJ2-3, with D perhaps matching TRBD2 (6 bases). CDR3 length: 14 residues. Germline assignment: CDR1 SGHRS and CDR2 YFSETQ. V was trimmed by 10 bases and J by 0 bases, leaving 15 bases between them. The CDR3 protein is CAGRAAGSTDTQYF. The CDR3 coding sequence is TGCGCCGGCCGGGCCGCGGGAAGCACAGATACGCAGTATTTT.

There are a few counts of this clone. The chain joins TRBV2 to TRBJ1-5; D is possibly TRBD1 (6 bases). V was clipped by 4 bases and J by 3 bases, with 10 bases between them. The CDR3 spans 14 residues. Looked up from germline, CDR1 is SNHLY and CDR2 is FYNNEI. The DNA of the CDR3 is TGTGCCAGCAGTGTCCAGGGGTTCAATCAGCCCCAGCATTTT. Translation gives CASSVQGFNQPQHF. The complete variable domain, with remaining parts taken from reference TRBV2 and TRBJ1-5, reads EPEVTQTPSHQVTQMGQEVILRCVPISNHLYFYWYRQILGQKVEFLVSFYNNEISEKSEIFDDQFSVERPDGSNFTLKIRSTKLEDSAMYFCASSVQGFNQPQHFGDGTRLSIL.

The chain recombines TRBV29-1 with TRBJ2-7, with TRBD2 matching over 7 bases. The V gene's germline CDR1 is SQVTM and CDR2 ANQGSEA. Germline trimming cut 7 bases from V and 3 bases from J; bases unmatched to any gene: 12. The CDR3 runs to 14 residues. The CDR3 protein is CSGGLSGAVYEQYF. The CDR3 DNA is TGCAGCGGGGGACTAAGCGGGGCCGTCTACGAGCAGTACTTC.

The chain joins TRBV18 to TRBJ2-7; no reliable D call. The germline V gene has CDR1 KGHSH and CDR2 LQKENI. Trimming took 3 bases from V and 2 from J, leaving 11 bases between them. This CDR3 is built from 14 residues. DNA for the CDR3: TGTGCCAGCTCACCGGAGAACGGCCCCTACGAGCAGTACTTC. Protein product: CASSPENGPYEQYF.